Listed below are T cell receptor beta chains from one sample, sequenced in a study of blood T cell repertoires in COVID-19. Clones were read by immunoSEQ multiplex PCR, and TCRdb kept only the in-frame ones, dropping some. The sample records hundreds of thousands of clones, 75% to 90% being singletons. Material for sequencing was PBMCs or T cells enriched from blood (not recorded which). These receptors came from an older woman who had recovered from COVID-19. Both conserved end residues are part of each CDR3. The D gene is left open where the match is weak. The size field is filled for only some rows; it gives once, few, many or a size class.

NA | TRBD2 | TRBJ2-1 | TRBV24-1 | TGTGCCACTTCTTCTAGCGGGGGCCCCAATGAGCAGTTCTTC | CATSSSGGPNEQFF
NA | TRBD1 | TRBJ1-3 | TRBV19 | TGTGCCAGTAGTGCCCGACAGGGGGCGCTTGGAAACACCATATATTTT | CASSARQGALGNTIYF
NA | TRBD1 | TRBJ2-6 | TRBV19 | TGTGCCAGTAGTTGGGGACAGGGGGGCCTCGGGGCCAACGTCCTGACTTTC | CASSWGQGGLGANVLTF
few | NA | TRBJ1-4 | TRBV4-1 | TGCGCCAGCAGCCCAGGGGTGGGGTATGAAAAACTGTTTTTT | CASSPGVGYEKLFF
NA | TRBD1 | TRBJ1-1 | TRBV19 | TGTGCCAGTAGTATGGGGCGGGGACAGGGGTGGACTGAAGCTTTCTTT | CASSMGRGQGWTEAFF
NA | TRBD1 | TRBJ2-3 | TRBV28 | TGTGCCAGCAGTTGGGAAAGGGGGCCCACAGATACGCAGTATTTT | CASSWERGPTDTQYF
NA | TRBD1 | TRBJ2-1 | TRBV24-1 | TGTGCCACCAGTGACCCTTCAGGGGGCCGTAGCAATGAGCAGTTCTTC | CATSDPSGGRSNEQFF
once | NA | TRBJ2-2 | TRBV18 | TGTGCCAGCTCACCTGACCGGGTCAACACCGGGGAGCTGTTTTTT | CASSPDRVNTGELFF
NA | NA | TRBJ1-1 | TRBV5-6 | TGTGCCAGCAGCCTGCTCGGTTCGGAGGGAAGGGGCACTGAAGCTTTCTTT | CASSLLGSEGRGTEAFF
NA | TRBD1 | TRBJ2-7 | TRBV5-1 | TGCGCCAGCAGCCCGGACAGGTTCGACTACGAGCAGTACTTC | CASSPDRFDYEQYF
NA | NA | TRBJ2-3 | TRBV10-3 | TGTGCCATCAGTGAGCGGGGGGCCCAAGATACGCAGTATTTT | CAISERGAQDTQYF
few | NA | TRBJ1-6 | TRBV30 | TGTGCCTGGACCCAAGGGGGAAATTCACCCCTCCACTTT | CAWTQGGNSPLHF
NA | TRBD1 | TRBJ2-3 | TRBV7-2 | TGTGCCAGCAGCCCCTACTTGGGACAGGAGACAGATACGCAGTATTTT | CASSPYLGQETDTQYF
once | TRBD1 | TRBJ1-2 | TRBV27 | TGTGCCAGCAGTTTAGGCCGGGACAGGGTACATGGCTACACCTTC | CASSLGRDRVHGYTF
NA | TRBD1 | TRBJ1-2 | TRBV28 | TGTGCCAGCAGTTTTCTTCAGGGGGGCTATGGCTACACCTTC | CASSFLQGGYGYTF
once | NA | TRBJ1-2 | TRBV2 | TGTGCCAGCAGTGTACAGCTTTCGGATGGCTACACCTTC | CASSVQLSDGYTF
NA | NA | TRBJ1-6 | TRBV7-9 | TGTGCCAGCAGCTTAGCTGTCGGGGGGAACCCGAATTCACCCCTCCACTTT | CASSLAVGGNPNSPLHF
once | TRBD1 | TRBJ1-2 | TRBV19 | TGTGCCAGTAACCTCCCGGACAGGCGTAGCTATGGCTACACCTTC | CASNLPDRRSYGYTF
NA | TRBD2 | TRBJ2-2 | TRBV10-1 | TGCGCCAGCAGTGAGTCGAGGGGAGCGGGGGTCACGAACACCGGGGAGCTGTTTTTT | CASSESRGAGVTNTGELFF
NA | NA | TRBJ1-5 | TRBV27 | TGTGCCAGCAGTCCCGGGTTTCCTAATCAGCCCCAGCATTTT | CASSPGFPNQPQHF
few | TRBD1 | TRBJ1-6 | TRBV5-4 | TGTGCCAGCAGCTTAGTAGGACAGGGGGCTCGGTTGACCCTCCACTTT | CASSLVGQGARLTLHF
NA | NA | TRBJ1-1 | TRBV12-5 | TGTGCTAGTGGTTTGGCCCCGGGAGCCACTGAAGCTTTCTTT | CASGLAPGATEAFF